This TCR beta chain comes out of a study of T cells after yellow fever vaccination (dated by TCRdb to between 2018 and 2021). Regarding the research as a whole: The SMART-Seq v4 Ultra Low Input RNA kit was used to prepare libraries from fractions with low cell numbers. To track T-cell clones before and after primary and booster YFV17D yellow fever vaccination, bulk TCR alpha and beta repertoires were sequenced longitudinally. Two healthy male donors, one aged 18 to 29 and one aged 30 to 40 years, made up the cohort. Blood samples were taken at several timepoints before and after primary and secondary immunization, and bulk PBMC replicates and cell subsets were isolated.

The treatment or condition label corresponds to: live attenuated yellow fever vaccine strain. PBMCs were isolated from peripheral blood using a standard Ficoll-Paque protocol. Dynabeads CD4 and CD8 positive selection kits were used to isolate CD4 and CD8 T-cell fractions. TriZol was used to extract RNA from bulk PBMCs, CD4 and CD8 fractions, and dextramer-positive and dextramer-negative fractions. What the research found in general, with its limitations: Because abundant contaminating clonotypes from the bulk population could be contained in FACS-sorted repertoires, computational filtering was required. After the booster, most clones that had expanded after primary vaccination were detected again (approximately 97% of CD4 and 88% of CD8), suggesting broad maintenance of memory. The study included only two donors, which limits how far the findings can be generalized. A small fraction of clonotypes showed up in both the CD4 and CD8 compartments, probably as a result of convergent recombination. The secondary T-cell response was weaker than the primary response but faster, peaking on day 5 instead of day 15.

TCR cDNA was made using 5'RACE template switching, a step that added a universal primer site and unique molecular identifiers. Priming of cDNA synthesis was performed from both the TCR alpha and TCR beta constant segments. Library amplification used two PCR steps, and the second PCR step added sample barcodes and sequencing adapters. Sequencing of libraries was performed on Illumina HiSeq 2500 (2x100 bp) or NovaSeq (2x150 bp). The study's processing was this. MIGEC handled demultiplexing of reads and collapsing into UMI consensus sequences, while MiXCR performed V(D)J alignment. Clonotypes responding to the vaccine were identified with edgeR on replicate PBMC samples, with the criteria of FDR below 0.01 and a log2 fold change above 5 up to day 15. CD4 or CD8 identity was assigned to each bulk clonotype according to whether the clonotype was present at higher abundance in the sequenced CD4 repertoire or the sequenced CD8 repertoire. TCRdb redid the processing of the public reads, applying fastp at Q25 and MiXCR, and retained in-frame beta chains. Every entry covers one CDR3 protein and lists the most common genes and DNA from its rows. These V and J calls rely on TCRdb rather than the paper's analysis. The sample table holds approximately 150,000 distinct CDR3 sequences, of which over 7% were seen once. Together, the top ten hold 0.55% to 0.9% of the sample.

This clonotype was seen only a few times. Its antigen has not been determined. Qualities for individual bases were not recorded, and no much larger clone is one base off. V lost 0 bases and J lost 9 bases; the stretch between them is 15 bases long. Reading the germline V gene gives CDR1 MNHEY and CDR2 SVGAGI. Including cysteine and phenylalanine, the CDR3 has 15 amino acids. Only the CDR3 part of the read is kept: 45 bases, read in frame from the first base. The TCR was taken from a man aged 25-45 years who received the YFV17D yellow fever vaccine. Source: CD4+ T cells sorted from PBMCs, taken 5 days after the yellow fever booster vaccination. Here the chain combines TRBV6-5 and TRBJ2-1; perhaps TRBD2 is the D gene, with 6 bases matching. The DNA is TGTGCCAGCAGTTACTCGCGGAGACTAGGATCTGAGCAGTTCTTC. Translated, it reads CASSYSRRLGSEQFF.